The 9 T cell receptor beta chains presented below share a single source sample, sequenced in a study of T cells in Graves' hyperthyroidism and ophthalmopathy. The CDR3 regions of TCR beta were amplified from RNA transcripts. The HTBI primer set served for first-round RT-PCR of the TCR CDR3. TCRdb passed the multiplex PCR reads through MiXCR, listing each CDR3 protein once. Seen here are about 400,000 distinct CDR3 sequences, roughly an eighth observed once, and the top ten hold around 5.3%. Sequences were obtained from blood. These receptor sequences come from a woman aged 18 to 35 with Graves' hyperthyroidism.

This chain joins TRBV7-2 and TRBJ2-3; possible D gene TRBD2, 6 bases. CDR1 is SGHTA, CDR2 FQGNSA, per germline. Trimming pared 5 bases from V and 2 bases from J, leaving 14 bases between. The CDR3 loop spans 15 amino acids. For the CDR3, the DNA is TGTGCCAGCAGCCAAGTAGCGGACCCCACAGATACGCAGTATTTT. Translating it yields CASSQVADPTDTQYF.

This clonotype has ten or more counts. A clone one base away is much larger, so this may be a read error. The V call is TRBV28, the J call TRBJ1-3; D unclear. This CDR3 is built from 16 residues. Trimming shortened V by 4 bases and J by 0 bases, and 13 bases separated the two germline ends. Germline CDR1 MDHEN, CDR2 SYDVKM. This CDR3 is CASSSTEDGSGNTIYF. CDR3 sequence (DNA): TGTGCCAGCAGTTCTACAGAGGACGGCTCTGGAAACACCATATATTTT.

In its sample, this clonotype was seen a few times. This rearrangement joins TRBV7-2 to TRBJ1-3; TRBD1 might be the D (6 bases). The CDR3 is 16 residues long. Germline V gene lookup returns CDR1 SGHTA and CDR2 FQGNSA. The V end was cut by 1 base, the J end by 0 bases, with 10 bases between. The CDR3 DNA reads TGTGCCAGCAGCTTAGACAGGGTTAACTCTGGAAACACCATATATTTT. Translation: CASSLDRVNSGNTIYF. The entire variable domain, with the rest obtained from reference TRBV7-2 and TRBJ1-3, is as follows: GAGVSQSPSNKVTEKGKDVELRCDPISGHTALYWYRQSLGQGLEFLIYFQGNSAPDKSGLPSDRFSAERTGGSVSTLTIQRTQQEDSAVYLCASSLDRVNSGNTIYFGEGSWLTVV.

This clonotype was seen many times. The chain uses TRBV28 and TRBJ1-1, with a possible D match to TRBD1 (5 bases). V gave up 3 bases and J gave up 1 base, with 12 bases separating them. This CDR3 comprises 15 residues. Per the germline V gene, CDR1 is MDHEN and CDR2 is SYDVKM. The CDR3 DNA sequence: TGTGCCAGCAGTTTCCAAAAGGGGAAGAACACTGAAGCTTTCTTT. This gives the protein CASSFQKGKNTEAFF.

This clonotype was observed at least ten times. Here the CDR3 reads CASSGAAGGPGETQYF. The CDR3 DNA reads TGTGCCAGCAGCGGGGCGGCGGGAGGGCCCGGGGAGACCCAGTACTTC. This chain connects TRBV2 to TRBJ2-5; 9 bases are a match to TRBD2. The CDR3 runs 16 residues. Germline V gene sequence: CDR1 SNHLY, CDR2 FYNNEI. J lost 5 bases, V lost 6 bases, and 13 bases had no gene match.

The V gene is TRBV20-1, the J gene TRBJ2-7, with 10 bases matching TRBD2. CDR1 and CDR2 from the germline V gene are DFQATT and SNEGSKA (reference sequence). CDR3 length equals 13 residues. After removal of 4 bases from V and 3 bases from J, the junction contained 3 bases not matched to a gene. The chain's CDR3 is CSATGLAYYEQYF. The CDR3 DNA reads TGCAGTGCTACGGGACTAGCGTACTACGAGCAGTACTTC.

The chain is built from TRBV30 and TRBJ2-1; 9 nucleotides line up with TRBD1. CDR1 is GTSNPN, CDR2 SVGIG, per germline (reference sequence). V gave up 8 bases and J gave up 3 bases; unmatched junction bases: 8. The CDR3 contains 14 residues. CDR3 sequence (DNA): TGTGCCGGAACCGACAGGGGGAACTACAATGAGCAGTTCTTC. Translating gives CAGTDRGNYNEQFF.

The chain joins TRBV29-1 to TRBJ1-1; D remains unclear. The CDR3 has 12 residues. The germline V gene has CDR1 SQVTM and CDR2 ANQGSEA. Between the trimmed V and J ends, which lost 4 bases and 2 bases, there was a span of 8 bases. In DNA form, the CDR3 reads TGCAGCGTTGTCAGGTCCAACACTGAAGCTTTCTTT. This sequence encodes CSVVRSNTEAFF. The full variable domain, completed using reference TRBV29-1 and TRBJ1-1, is SAVISQKPSRDICQRGTSLTIQCQVDSQVTMMFWYRQQPGQSLTLIATANQGSEATYESGFVIDKFPISRPNLTFSTLTVSNMSPEDSSIYLCSVVRSNTEAFFGQGTRLTVV.

In its sample, this clonotype was seen many times. The chain uses TRBV29-1 and TRBJ2-7; D may be TRBD1 or TRBD2 (5 bases each). The CDR3 sequence is 14 residues long. CDR1 and CDR2 from the germline V gene are SQVTM and ANQGSEA. The ends were cut back, 0 bases at V and 2 bases at J, with 11 bases in the middle. This CDR3 is CSVEEEGSAYEQYF. CDR3 DNA: TGCAGCGTTGAAGAAGAGGGGTCGGCCTACGAGCAGTACTTC.